The sequence of this T cell receptor beta chain was determined in a study of cytomegalovirus exposure and HLA in healthy donors. With 60 Vbeta and 13 Jbeta primers, the PCR was carried out. The assay was immunoSEQ multiplex PCR, and TCRdb's table has in-frame clones only and misses some. The sample has around 150,000 clones; 75% are singletons. The CDR3 length is 14 residues. Trimming pared 0 bases from V and 3 bases from J, leaving 9 bases between. Germline CDR1 reads MGHRA; CDR2 reads YSYEKL. Study conclusions and caveats: The study labeled 164 TCR beta chains cytomegalovirus-associated. When analyzed later, a missense DCLRE1C variant was found to be linked to TCR beta V- and J-gene trimming. A previous analysis found most TCR beta V segments productive roughly 87% or roughly 30% of the time. Most of the CMV-associated TCR beta chains (in a later analysis) appeared to be HLA-restricted.

Regarding this clone: Its matching antigen is unknown.

The sequencing input was PBMCs. The chain has TRBV4-1 and TRBJ2-7, with unresolved D. This TCR was recovered from a woman between 45 and 65 years old in good health and CMV-seropositive. The chain's CDR3 is CASSQESTHYEQYF. The CDR3 coding sequence is TGCGCCAGCAGCCAAGAAAGCACGCACTACGAGCAGTACTTC.